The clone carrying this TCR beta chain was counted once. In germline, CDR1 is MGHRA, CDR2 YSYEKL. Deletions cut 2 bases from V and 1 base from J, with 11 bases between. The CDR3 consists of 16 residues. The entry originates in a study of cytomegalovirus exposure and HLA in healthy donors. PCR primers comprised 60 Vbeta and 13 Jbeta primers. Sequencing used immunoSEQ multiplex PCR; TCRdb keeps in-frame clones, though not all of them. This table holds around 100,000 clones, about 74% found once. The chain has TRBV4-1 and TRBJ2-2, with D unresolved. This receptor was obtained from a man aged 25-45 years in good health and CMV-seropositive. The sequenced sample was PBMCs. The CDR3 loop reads CASSQFPVGNTGELFF. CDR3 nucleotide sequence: TGCGCCAGCAGCCAATTTCCGGTCGGGAACACCGGGGAGCTGTTTTTT.